This T cell receptor beta chain was profiled in a study of long-term antiretroviral therapy in people with HIV. The overall study: It was about a decade after the earliest samples that the 2015 immediate-ART recommendation appeared. Findings and limits, study-wide: Diversity measured after ART increased yet remained under transplant donor controls. The repertoire was dominated at all time points by clones expanded before ART.

Notes on this clone: The target antigen is unknown.

The CDR3 is 14 amino acids. Germline V gene sequence: CDR1 SGHNT, CDR2 YYREEE (reference sequence). V lost 3 bases to trimming and J lost 1 base, with 11 bases between them. This was the immunoSEQ v3.0 assay at survey level. Here immunoSEQ multiplex PCR was the method, and the copy in TCRdb shows in-frame clones only, minus some. Of about 33,000 clones listed, 95% to 96% are singletons. The chain carries TRBV5-4 and TRBJ2-7; D may be TRBD1 (5 bases). Specimen: unsorted PBMCs, collected roughly 6.9 years after starting antiretroviral therapy. This clonotype was obtained from a man aged 25-40 years with HIV. The CDR3 spells CASSSRTNSYEQYF. DNA of the CDR3: TGTGCCAGCAGCTCGCGGACAAATTCCTACGAGCAGTACTTC. The full variable domain, with the rest looked up from reference TRBV5-4 and TRBJ2-7, is ETGVTQSPTHLIKTRGQQVTLRCSSQSGHNTVSWYQQALGQGPQFIFQYYREEENGRGNFPPRFSGLQFPNYSSELNVNALELDDSALYLCASSSRTNSYEQYFGPGTRLTVT.